Included here is one T cell receptor (beta chain) sequence, with context. The antigen is not known. The germline gene is not matched at one end of the junction; a read error may be the cause. The sample belongs to a study of OX40 agonist ivuxolimab in advanced cancers. For the study at large: At doses from 0.01 to 10 mg/kg, patients were given intravenous ivuxolimab every 2 weeks. General study results and limits: Circulating CD4+ and CD8+ T cells showed clonal expansion by week 6 at 0.1 to 3.0 mg/kg.

The data were produced by immunoSEQ multiplex PCR, yet TCRdb's version contains in-frame clones alone and is incomplete. The sample consists of around 47,000 clones, 80% to 90% of them appearing once. The CDR3 extends over 12 amino acids. Germline values: CDR1 MGHRA, CDR2 YSYEKL. Sequencing was performed on CD4+ or CD8+ T cells sorted from blood, taken in a trial of the OX40 agonist ivuxolimab. The chain links TRBV4-1 to TRBJ2-1; 7 bases match TRBD2. This clonotype was sampled from an adult with an advanced solid tumor such as melanoma, head and neck, liver or kidney cancer. Here the CDR3 DNA reads TGCGCCAGCAGCCCCCCCGAGGGACTAACTATCTTC. Translating gives CASSPPEGLTIF.